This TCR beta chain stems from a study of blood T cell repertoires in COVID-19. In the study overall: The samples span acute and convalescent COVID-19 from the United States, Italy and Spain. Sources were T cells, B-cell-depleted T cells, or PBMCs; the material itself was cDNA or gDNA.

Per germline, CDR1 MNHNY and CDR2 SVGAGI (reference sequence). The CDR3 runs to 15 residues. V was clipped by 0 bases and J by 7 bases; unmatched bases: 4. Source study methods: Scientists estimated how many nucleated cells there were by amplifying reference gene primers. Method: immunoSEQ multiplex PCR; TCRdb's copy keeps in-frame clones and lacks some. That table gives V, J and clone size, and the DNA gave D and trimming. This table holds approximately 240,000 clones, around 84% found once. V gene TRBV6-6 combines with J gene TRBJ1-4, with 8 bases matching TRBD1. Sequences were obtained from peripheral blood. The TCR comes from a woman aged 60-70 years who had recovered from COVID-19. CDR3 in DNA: TGTGCCAGCAGTTACTCCGGACAGGGAATTGAAAAACTGTTTTTT. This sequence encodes CASSYSGQGIEKLFF.